These T cell receptor beta chains were read from a single sample in a study of control samples from healthy donors and cancer patients. TCRdb's copy holds only in-frame clones and misses some; the assay was immunoSEQ multiplex PCR. The table has 100,000 or so clones, about 88% seen once; the top ten hold about 1.3%. Specimen: blood. These receptors came from a woman aged 45-65 years in good health. Each CDR3 is given with its conserved first and last residue. Each record gives: clone size, V gene, J gene, D gene, CDR3 protein, CDR3 DNA. D genes are given only for firm matches. Clone size is stated in some rows and not others, as once, few, many or a class when expanded.

clone_size: -
v_call: TRBV1
j_call: TRBJ2-7
d_call: -
cdr3_aa: CTSSQGAAGEGPLSSYEQYF
cdr3_nt: TGCACCAGCAGCCAAGGGGCTGCGGGAGAGGGACCCTTGAGCTCCTACGAGCAGTACTTC

clone_size: -
v_call: TRBV7-3
j_call: TRBJ2-1
d_call: -
cdr3_aa: CASSLGGGYNEQFF
cdr3_nt: TGTGCCAGCAGCTTAGGGGGCGGCTACAATGAGCAGTTCTTC

clone_size: -
v_call: TRBV2
j_call: TRBJ2-3
d_call: -
cdr3_aa: CASSTLRDDTQYF
cdr3_nt: TGTGCCAGCAGTACCCTTAGAGACGATACGCAGTATTTT

clone_size: medium-sized
v_call: TRBV9
j_call: TRBJ2-3
d_call: -
cdr3_aa: CASSVVAGWETDTQYF
cdr3_nt: TGTGCCAGCAGCGTAGTGGCGGGATGGGAAACAGATACGCAGTATTTT

clone_size: -
v_call: TRBV28
j_call: TRBJ2-7
d_call: -
cdr3_aa: CASLRTTSYEQYF
cdr3_nt: TGTGCCAGCCTCAGGACAACCTCCTACGAGCAGTACTTC

clone_size: -
v_call: TRBV5-1
j_call: TRBJ2-1
d_call: TRBD1
cdr3_aa: CASSSTSDRVGGNEQFF
cdr3_nt: TGCGCCAGCAGCTCCACCTCCGACAGGGTCGGAGGCAATGAGCAGTTCTTC

clone_size: -
v_call: TRBV2
j_call: TRBJ2-5
d_call: TRBD1
cdr3_aa: CASSEDRGVETQYF
cdr3_nt: TGTGCCAGCAGTGAAGACAGGGGGGTCGAGACCCAGTACTTC

clone_size: -
v_call: TRBV7-2
j_call: TRBJ2-7
d_call: TRBD1
cdr3_aa: CASGVPPTGREQYF
cdr3_nt: TGTGCCAGCGGCGTACCCCCGACAGGGCGCGAGCAGTACTTC

clone_size: -
v_call: TRBV4-3
j_call: TRBJ1-4
d_call: TRBD1
cdr3_aa: CASSRGDSTNEKLFF
cdr3_nt: TGCGCCAGCAGCCGGGGGGACAGCACTAATGAAAAACTGTTTTTT

clone_size: once
v_call: TRBV9
j_call: TRBJ2-3
d_call: -
cdr3_aa: CASSVGSLLNTQYF
cdr3_nt: TGTGCCAGCAGCGTTGGGAGCCTTTTGAATACGCAGTATTTT